Each of the 11 T cell receptor beta chains below was sequenced from the same sample in a study of CD4 T cells in relation to SARS-CoV-2 and coronaviruses. TCRdb's copy holds only in-frame clones and misses some; the assay was immunoSEQ multiplex PCR. The sample lists 20,000 to 25,000 clones; about 70% were seen once. The antigens of these receptors remain unknown. Before the COVID-19 pandemic, during about 2011-2019, CD4+ T cells were taken from unexposed donors. After around nine days of culture, CD4+ T cells were isolated. Material for sequencing was CD4+ T cells from PBMCs, cultured in vitro. These receptors all stem from a human donor in good health.

Only a few counts were recorded for this clone. The gene calls are TRBV20-1 and TRBJ1-2, with 8 bases that match TRBD1. The trim removed 3 bases at V and 4 bases at J, leaving 7 bases unmatched. CDR3 length: 14 residues. CDR1 and CDR2 (germline): DFQATT, SNEGSKA (reference sequence). CDR3 sequence: CSASPDRVVYGYTF. The CDR3, as DNA: TGCAGTGCTAGTCCGGACAGGGTCGTCTATGGCTACACCTTC.

The rearrangement uses TRBV5-4 and TRBJ2-4, with D perhaps TRBD1 (6 bases). Looked up from germline, CDR1 is SGHNT and CDR2 is YYREEE (reference sequence). The CDR3 extends over 13 amino acids. The V end was cut by 3 bases, the J end by 5 bases, with 9 bases between. CDR3 sequence (DNA): TGTGCCAGCAGCTGGACAGCTCAAAACATTCAGTACTTC. Its translation is CASSWTAQNIQYF. Complete variable domain (other parts from reference TRBV5-4 and TRBJ2-4): ETGVTQSPTHLIKTRGQQVTLRCSSQSGHNTVSWYQQALGQGPQFIFQYYREEENGRGNFPPRFSGLQFPNYSSELNVNALELDDSALYLCASSWTAQNIQYFGAGTRLSVL.

The V call is TRBV3-1 (or the pseudogene TRBV3-2), the J call TRBJ2-7; TRBD1 matches 8 bases. V lost 3 bases to trimming and J lost 6 bases; unmatched junction nucleotides: 10. CDR1 and CDR2 from the germline V gene are LGHDT and YNNKEL (reference sequence). The CDR3 loop spans 15 amino acids. The DNA of the CDR3 is TGTGCCAGCAGCCATGTTCAAGGACAGGGAGGCGAGCAGTACTTC. It encodes CASSHVQGQGGEQYF.

This chain joins TRBV3-1 (or the pseudogene TRBV3-2) and TRBJ2-3, with D unresolved. V gave up 0 bases and J gave up 0 bases, with 7 bases separating them. The CDR3 consists of 15 residues. Germline-derived CDR1 and CDR2 are LGHDT and YNNKEL (reference sequence). CDR3 residues: CASSQERGSTDTQYF. In DNA, the CDR3 is TGTGCCAGCAGCCAAGAACGAGGTAGCACAGATACGCAGTATTTT.

This clone was seen more than once but under ten times. This sequence joins TRBV4-1 and TRBJ2-3, with D perhaps TRBD1 or TRBD2 (5 bases each). Germline CDR1 MGHRA, CDR2 YSYEKL. V shed 4 bases and J shed 5 bases, with 13 bases lying between them. The CDR3 runs to 14 residues. In DNA, the CDR3 is TGCGCCAGCAGCCTCGGGACCTTCGAAGATACGCAGTATTTT. It encodes CASSLGTFEDTQYF.

This clone was detected a few times. The rearrangement links TRBV6-5 to TRBJ2-3; no reliable D call. V was pared by 8 bases and J by 10 bases, with 16 bases between. This CDR3 is 12 amino acids long. Germline V gives CDR1 MNHEY, CDR2 SVGAGI. In nucleotides, the CDR3 is TGTGCCAGCGCACCCCGGGTTTTATCGCAGTATTTT. It translates to CASAPRVLSQYF.

The genes are TRBV6-2 or TRBV6-3 and TRBJ2-1; no clear D gene. Germline CDR1 MNHEY, CDR2 SVGEGT. Trimming took 6 bases from V and 7 from J, leaving 7 bases between them. This CDR3 comprises 11 residues. Written as DNA, the CDR3 is TGTGCCAGCAGCTTACAGAATGAGCAGTTCTTC. Its protein product is CASSLQNEQFF.

This chain uses TRBV7-9 with TRBJ1-4; no clear D. Trimming cost V 7 bases and J 4 bases, with 13 bases left between them. In germline, CDR1 is SEHNR, CDR2 FQNEAQ (reference sequence). The CDR3 runs 14 residues. The CDR3 here is CASTQGDGNEKLFF. In nucleotides, the CDR3 is TGTGCCAGCACCCAAGGAGACGGTAATGAAAAACTGTTTTTT.

This chain joins TRBV5-5 and TRBJ2-7; possibly TRBD2 for D (7 bases). Trimming cost V 6 bases and J 0 bases, with 16 bases left between them. The CDR3 sequence is 15 residues long. Looked up from germline, CDR1 is SGHKS and CDR2 is YYEKEE (reference sequence). This CDR3 is CASNLQGGGSYEQYF. Written as DNA, the CDR3 is TGTGCCAGCAACCTACAAGGGGGGGGCTCCTACGAGCAGTACTTC.

The rearrangement uses TRBV6-5 and TRBJ1-6; no definite D call. Trimming cost V 2 bases and J 9 bases, with 8 bases left between them. The CDR3 spans 13 residues. Germline lookup yields CDR1 MNHEY and CDR2 SVGAGI. The CDR3 here is CASSYKGSSPLHF. CDR3 in DNA: TGTGCCAGCAGTTACAAAGGGAGTTCACCCCTCCACTTT.

The chain has TRBV23-1 and TRBJ2-4; D is possibly TRBD1 or TRBD2 (5 bases each). TRBV23-1 is an open reading frame, and its role is uncertain. The ends were cut back, 4 bases at V and 1 base at J, with 5 bases in the middle. This CDR3 spans 13 amino acids. The CDR3: CASSRGAKNIQYF. The CDR3 DNA reads as TGCGCCAGCAGTCGGGGGGCCAAAAACATTCAGTACTTC.